This T cell receptor (beta chain) was captured by sequencing in a study of PD-1 blockade in mismatch repair-deficient tumors. Study findings and constraints: Tumor-resident clones, often undetectable pretreatment in blood, expanded then contracted after pembrolizumab.

Assay: immunoSEQ multiplex PCR; the TCRdb copy retains only in-frame clones and omits some. The sample holds about 100,000 clones, 82% seen once. About this clone: Its target is not known.

With V trimmed by 6 bases and J by 6 bases, 8 bases remained unmatched. CDR1 SEHNR and CDR2 FQNEAQ come from the germline V gene (reference sequence). The CDR3 runs to 15 residues. The receptor comes from an adult with mismatch repair-deficient cancer. This specimen was peripheral blood, taken about eight months after starting pembrolizumab. The chain employs TRBV7-9 and TRBJ2-1; TRBD2 aligns across 10 bases. For the CDR3, the DNA is TGTGCCAGCAGTTTCGGAGTAGCGGGAGGCAATGAGCAGTTCTTC. Amino acids: CASSFGVAGGNEQFF.